Following are 22 T cell receptor beta chains from one sample sequenced in a study of CD8+ T cells in alopecia areata. Reverse transcription of extracted RNA yielded cDNA, which provided the sequencing template. Produced via immunoSEQ multiplex PCR; TCRdb's table is partial and in-frame only. The sample has hundreds of thousands of clones; approximately 72% are singletons. This sample's treatment: oral pan-JAK inhibitor, 5-10 mg twice daily. Sequenced here: CD4+ T cells sorted from blood, sampled around week 44, from a patient treated with tofacitinib. The receptors stem from a human donor with alopecia areata.

The chain has TRBV29-1 and TRBJ2-2; TRBD2 might be the D (6 bases). In germline, CDR1 is SQVTM, CDR2 ANQGSEA. V was trimmed by 3 bases and J by 0 bases, leaving 11 bases between them. The CDR3 totals 15 residues. CDR3 region: CSVDGGSPNTGELFF. CDR3 bases: TGCAGCGTTGATGGGGGGTCACCGAACACCGGGGAGCTGTTTTTT.

The J gene is TRBJ1-1, the V gene TRBV6-1, with D possibly matching TRBD1 (6 bases). The germline gives CDR1 MNHNS, CDR2 SASEGT. The CDR3 has 15 residues. With 4 bases removed from V and 0 bases from J, the gap between germline ends came to 12 bases. For the CDR3, the DNA is TGTGCCAGCAGTGGAGGACAGCCCTTGAACACTGAAGCTTTCTTT. Translating it yields CASSGGQPLNTEAFF.

This sequence joins TRBV7-6 and TRBJ2-5; tentatively, D is TRBD2 (5 bases). V lost 2 bases, J lost 5 bases, and 9 bases lay in between. Germline CDR1 SGHVS, CDR2 FNYEAQ. This CDR3 is built from 13 residues. The CDR3 here is CASSLIRRETQYF. CDR3 bases: TGTGCCAGCAGCTTAATTCGGAGGGAGACCCAGTACTTC.

The J gene is TRBJ1-4, the V gene TRBV20-1; D is undetermined. V was pared by 3 bases and J by 3 bases, with 2 bases between. The germline V gene has CDR1 DFQATT and CDR2 SNEGSKA (reference sequence). The CDR3 runs to 11 residues. This CDR3 reads CSARPNEKLFF. The CDR3 nucleotides are TGCAGTGCTAGGCCTAATGAAAAACTGTTTTTT.

The gene calls are TRBV27 and TRBJ2-7; D is unclear. Trimming removed 2 bases at V and 3 bases at J, with 14 bases between. The CDR3 contains 15 residues. Per the germline V gene, CDR1 is MNHEY and CDR2 is SMNVEV (reference sequence). DNA of the CDR3: TGTGCCAGCAGTTTAAGGGCTGGCTCCATCTACGAGCAGTACTTC. It is translated as CASSLRAGSIYEQYF.

This clone was counted between two and nine times. V gene TRBV29-1 combines with J gene TRBJ2-1, with D possibly being TRBD1 (5 bases). Trimming cost V 5 bases and J 0 bases, with 17 bases left between them. CDR1 and CDR2 from the germline V gene are SQVTM and ANQGSEA. The CDR3 has 16 amino acids. This chain's CDR3 is CSVTLRTRSSYNEQFF. In DNA form, the CDR3 reads TGCAGCGTTACCCTGCGGACAAGGAGCTCCTACAATGAGCAGTTCTTC.

This clone has a handful of counts. The chain has TRBV29-1 and TRBJ1-1, with D perhaps matching TRBD1 (6 bases). CDR3 length equals 12 residues. Trimming stripped 5 bases from V and 4 bases from J, with 11 bases between. Germline CDR1 and CDR2: SQVTM and ANQGSEA. The CDR3 DNA sequence: TGCAGCGTTTACACAGGGTTCACTGAAGCTTTCTTT. It translates to CSVYTGFTEAFF.

With regard to this clone: At the DNA level, this CDR3 is encoded by other sequences in the same sample as well. The chain has TRBV29-1 and TRBJ2-6; no reliable D call. V gave up 6 bases and J gave up 2 bases, with 2 bases separating them. CDR1 is SQVTM, CDR2 ANQGSEA, per germline. The CDR3 spans 11 residues. The CDR3 protein is CSVAGANVLTF. The CDR3 DNA sequence: TGCAGCGTGGCTGGGGCCAACGTCCTGACTTTC.

V is TRBV2 and J is TRBJ2-3, with a tentative D call TRBD1 (6 bases). From germline, CDR1 is SNHLY and CDR2 FYNNEI. This CDR3 spans 14 amino acids. Trimming stripped 6 bases from V and 6 bases from J, with 16 bases between. The CDR3 DNA follows: TGTGCCAGCAGGCCACAGGGTAATAAGGATACGCAGTATTTT. It is translated as CASRPQGNKDTQYF.

The V call is TRBV30, the J call TRBJ2-7; unclear D gene. V shed 2 bases and J shed 6 bases, with 14 bases lying between them. Germline V gene lookup returns CDR1 GTSNPN and CDR2 SVGIG (reference sequence). This CDR3 region has 13 residues. CDR3 loop: CAWSSRVWGEQYF. CDR3 nucleotides: TGTGCCTGGAGTTCACGGGTATGGGGCGAGCAGTACTTC.

This chain uses TRBV15 with TRBJ2-3, with a tentative D call TRBD1 (5 bases). Germline V gene lookup returns CDR1 LNHNV and CDR2 YYDKDF (reference sequence). With 1 base removed from V and 2 bases from J, the gap between germline ends came to 7 bases. This CDR3 contains 14 residues. CDR3 DNA: TGTGCCACCAGCAGAGGACAGCTCACAGATACGCAGTATTTT. This codes for CATSRGQLTDTQYF.

The V call is TRBV6-6, the J call TRBJ2-7; no firm D call. Trimming pared 9 bases from V and 6 bases from J, leaving 18 bases between. This CDR3 has 13 residues. The germline CDR1 and CDR2 sequences are MNHNY and SVGAGI (reference sequence). DNA of the CDR3: TGTGCCAGGACACCTCTATCTAGTATCGAGCAGTACTTC. Translation gives CARTPLSSIEQYF.

V and J are TRBV7-9 and TRBJ1-1; tentative D call: TRBD1 (5 bases). This CDR3 is built from 13 residues. From germline, CDR1 is SEHNR and CDR2 FQNEAQ (reference sequence). Trimming cost V 5 bases and J 1 base, with 8 bases left between them. CDR3 sequence (DNA): TGTGCCAGCAGCGCGACAGCGAACACTGAAGCTTTCTTT. It codes for CASSATANTEAFF.

The J gene is TRBJ2-1, the V gene TRBV30; D not resolved. The CDR3 extends over 12 amino acids. Germline loops: CDR1 GTSNPN, CDR2 SVGIG (reference sequence). V gave up 5 bases and J gave up 4 bases, with 9 bases separating them. The CDR3 loop reads CAWGDGYNEQFF. The CDR3 nucleotides are TGTGCCTGGGGGGATGGGTACAATGAGCAGTTCTTC.

This clone occurred once. The gene calls are TRBV19 and TRBJ2-7; 8 nucleotides align to TRBD1. This CDR3 spans 15 amino acids. Germline V gene lookup returns CDR1 LNHDA and CDR2 SQIVND (reference sequence). J was trimmed by 1 base and V by 6 bases; bases with no gene match: 8. The CDR3 protein is CASSRTGMLSYEQYF. As DNA, the CDR3 is TGTGCCAGTAGCCGGACAGGGATGTTGTCCTACGAGCAGTACTTC.

The chain is built from TRBV30 and TRBJ2-2; D may be TRBD2 (5 bases). The CDR3 spans 15 residues. Per germline, CDR1 GTSNPN and CDR2 SVGIG (reference sequence). The V and J ends lost 0 bases and 1 base respectively, with 9 bases between them. CDR3 DNA: TGTGCCTGGAGTGTAACGGGAAGGAACACCGGGGAGCTGTTTTTT. Translated: CAWSVTGRNTGELFF.

J is TRBJ1-2 and V is TRBV6-1; TRBD1 aligns across 9 bases. The CDR3 consists of 14 residues. Trimming at V came to 8 bases and at J to 5 bases, leaving 9 bases not matched to a gene. Looked up from germline, CDR1 is MNHNS and CDR2 is SASEGT. CDR3 bases: TGTGCCAGCCGGATGGGACAGGGAAGGTATGGCTACACCTTC. Amino acid sequence: CASRMGQGRYGYTF.

This chain joins TRBV5-1 and TRBJ1-6, with D possibly matching TRBD1 (5 bases). V was trimmed by 4 bases and J by 7 bases, leaving 21 bases between them. The CDR3 totals 17 residues. Germline-derived CDR1 and CDR2 are SGHRS and YFSETQ. The CDR3 reads CASSLRTGTLGNSPLHF. In DNA, the CDR3 is TGCGCCAGCAGCCTCCGTACAGGCACTCTGGGGAATTCACCCCTCCACTTT.

This chain joins TRBV7-7 and TRBJ1-1; the match to TRBD1 covers 8 bases. V shed 5 bases and J 5 bases; nucleotides not matched to a gene: 4. CDR1 SSHAT and CDR2 FNYEAQ come from the germline V gene (reference sequence). The CDR3 length is 13 residues. The CDR3 nucleotides are TGTGCCAGCAGCCTAGGACAGGGTACTGAAGCTTTCTTT. It translates to CASSLGQGTEAFF. Combining the CDR3 with reference TRBV7-7 and TRBJ1-1 gives the whole variable domain GAGVSQSPRYKVTKRGQDVTLRCDPISSHATLYWYQQALGQGPEFLTYFNYEAQPDKSGLPSDRFSAERPEGSISTLTIQRTEQRDSAMYRCASSLGQGTEAFFGQGTRLTVV.

This clone was observed a few times. The CDR3 loop reads CASSLAETANTQYF. CDR3 in DNA: TGTGCCAGCAGCTTAGCCGAGACTGCCAATACGCAGTATTTT. V and J are TRBV7-6 and TRBJ2-3; D gene uncertain. The CDR3 consists of 14 residues. Germline CDR1 reads SGHVS; CDR2 reads FNYEAQ. Trimming removed 0 bases at V and 7 bases at J, with 11 bases between.

This chain joins TRBV25-1 and TRBJ2-3; the D gene is possibly TRBD2 (5 bases). The CDR3 contains 13 residues. The germline CDR1 and CDR2 sequences are MGHDK and SYGVNS. Trimming shortened V by 6 bases and J by 1 base, and 8 bases separated the two germline ends. Here the CDR3 DNA reads TGTGCCAGCAGCGGGATAGGCACAGATACGCAGTATTTT. This translates into CASSGIGTDTQYF.

V is TRBV2 and J is TRBJ1-1, with D maybe TRBD1 (5 bases). The CDR3 totals 16 residues. The germline V gene encodes CDR1 SNHLY and CDR2 FYNNEI. Trimming cost V 6 bases and J 8 bases, with 25 bases left between them. The CDR3 sequence is CASRETPTPIDSEAFF. DNA of the CDR3: TGTGCCAGCAGGGAAACCCCAACTCCGATCGACAGCGAAGCTTTCTTT. The variable domain in full, completed from reference TRBV2 and TRBJ1-1, reads EPEVTQTPSHQVTQMGQEVILRCVPISNHLYFYWYRQILGQKVEFLVSFYNNEISEKSEIFDDQFSVERPDGSNFTLKIRSTKLEDSAMYFCASRETPTPIDSEAFFGQGTRLTVV.